Listed below are T cell receptor beta chains from one sample, sequenced in a study of T cells in Graves' hyperthyroidism and ophthalmopathy. TCRdb fed the multiplex PCR reads into MiXCR, producing one record per CDR3 protein. The sample shows a few hundred thousand distinct CDR3 sequences, approximately 48% of them seen only once. Sequences were obtained from peripheral blood or thyroid tissue (not recorded which). These receptors all stem from an adult woman with Graves' disease, either hyperthyroidism or ophthalmopathy (not recorded which). Both conserved end residues are part of each CDR3. Fields, in order: D gene, V gene, clone size, J gene, CDR3 protein, CDR3 DNA. The D gene is left open where the match is weak. Some rows mark clone size as missing; the rest say once, few, many or name a class of expanded clone.

D gene: .
V gene: TRBV12-3/TRBV12-4
clone size: many
J gene: TRBJ2-5
CDR3 protein: CASSLRVTGYQETQYF
CDR3 DNA: TGTGCCAGCAGTTTAAGGGTTACAGGATATCAAGAGACCCAGTACTTC

D gene: .
V gene: TRBV12-3/TRBV12-4
clone size: few
J gene: TRBJ2-5
CDR3 protein: CAISGYPAGETQYF
CDR3 DNA: TGTGCCATCAGTGGTTATCCGGCGGGGGAGACCCAGTACTTC

D gene: .
V gene: TRBV4-1
clone size: many
J gene: TRBJ2-7
CDR3 protein: CASSLSLQGRYEQYF
CDR3 DNA: TGCGCCAGCAGCCTCAGCCTGCAGGGGCGATACGAGCAGTACTTC

D gene: .
V gene: TRBV5-1
clone size: many
J gene: TRBJ2-1
CDR3 protein: CASSATSTNEQFF
CDR3 DNA: TGCGCCAGCAGCGCGACTAGTACGAATGAGCAGTTCTTC

D gene: .
V gene: TRBV30
clone size: few
J gene: TRBJ2-2
CDR3 protein: CAASGPGDTGELFF
CDR3 DNA: TGTGCCGCCTCGGGGCCAGGCGACACCGGGGAGCTGTTTTTT

D gene: TRBD1
V gene: TRBV15
clone size: .
J gene: TRBJ1-1
CDR3 protein: CATSRERGHEAFF
CDR3 DNA: TGTGCCACCAGCAGAGAGAGGGGGCATGAAGCTTTCTTT

D gene: TRBD1
V gene: TRBV2
clone size: .
J gene: TRBJ2-6
CDR3 protein: CASSAPGTGNSGANVLTF
CDR3 DNA: TGTGCCAGCAGCGCTCCCGGGACAGGGAACTCTGGGGCCAACGTCCTGACTTTC

D gene: .
V gene: TRBV20-1
clone size: many
J gene: TRBJ2-7
CDR3 protein: CSAPLSPGRYEQYF
CDR3 DNA: TGCAGTGCTCCCTTGTCCCCGGGACGCTACGAGCAGTACTTC

D gene: .
V gene: TRBV15
clone size: few
J gene: TRBJ1-2
CDR3 protein: CATSRDLGGSGYTF
CDR3 DNA: TGTGCCACCAGCAGAGATCTGGGGGGATCGGGCTACACCTTC

D gene: .
V gene: TRBV2
clone size: few
J gene: TRBJ2-1
CDR3 protein: CASSDRAGSNEQFF
CDR3 DNA: TGTGCCAGCAGTGATAGGGCGGGGTCCAATGAGCAGTTCTTC

D gene: .
V gene: TRBV12-3/TRBV12-4
clone size: few
J gene: TRBJ2-7
CDR3 protein: CASSPGEGRGSSYEQYF
CDR3 DNA: TGTGCCAGCAGCCCGGGGGAAGGGCGGGGCAGCTCCTACGAGCAGTACTTC

D gene: .
V gene: TRBV7-9
clone size: many
J gene: TRBJ2-5
CDR3 protein: CASSLSGGETQYF
CDR3 DNA: TGTGCCAGCAGCTTATCTGGGGGGGAGACCCAGTACTTC

D gene: .
V gene: TRBV5-1
clone size: many
J gene: TRBJ1-2
CDR3 protein: CASSVGGGDYGYTF
CDR3 DNA: TGCGCCAGCAGCGTGGGAGGAGGCGACTATGGCTACACCTTC

D gene: .
V gene: TRBV29-1
clone size: .
J gene: TRBJ2-7
CDR3 protein: CSFEWGYEQYF
CDR3 DNA: TGCAGCTTTGAATGGGGCTACGAGCAGTACTTC

D gene: .
V gene: TRBV20-1
clone size: many
J gene: TRBJ2-7
CDR3 protein: CSAREGPMEQYF
CDR3 DNA: TGCAGTGCTAGAGAAGGCCCCATGGAGCAGTACTTC

D gene: .
V gene: TRBV20-1
clone size: many
J gene: TRBJ1-2
CDR3 protein: CSPWPLNRGGYTF
CDR3 DNA: TGCAGTCCGTGGCCCCTTAATAGGGGCGGCTACACCTTC

D gene: TRBD1
V gene: TRBV19
clone size: .
J gene: TRBJ2-5
CDR3 protein: CASSGRGQLGQTQYF
CDR3 DNA: TGTGCCAGTAGTGGAAGGGGACAGCTCGGCCAGACCCAGTACTTC

D gene: .
V gene: TRBV9
clone size: .
J gene: TRBJ2-5
CDR3 protein: CAWSAGHSGETQYF
CDR3 DNA: TGTGCCTGGAGTGCGGGACACTCAGGAGAGACCCAGTACTTC

D gene: .
V gene: TRBV7-2
clone size: many
J gene: TRBJ1-1
CDR3 protein: CASSPLKGGGVNTEAFF
CDR3 DNA: TGTGCCAGCAGCCCCTTAAAAGGGGGGGGGGTAAATACTGAAGCTTTCTTT

D gene: .
V gene: TRBV7-2
clone size: .
J gene: TRBJ1-2
CDR3 protein: CASSLLRTDYGYTF
CDR3 DNA: TGTGCCAGCAGCTTATTGCGGACAGACTATGGCTACACCTTC

D gene: .
V gene: TRBV29-1
clone size: .
J gene: TRBJ1-2
CDR3 protein: CSSGAGNYGYTF
CDR3 DNA: TGCAGCTCAGGGGCAGGGAACTATGGCTACACCTTC

D gene: TRBD1
V gene: TRBV20-1
clone size: .
J gene: TRBJ1-5
CDR3 protein: CSAGKTGRQPQHF
CDR3 DNA: TGCAGTGCTGGAAAGACAGGGAGGCAGCCCCAGCATTTT

D gene: .
V gene: TRBV2
clone size: many
J gene: TRBJ1-1
CDR3 protein: CASNADMNTEAFF
CDR3 DNA: TGTGCCAGCAACGCAGATATGAACACTGAAGCTTTCTTT

D gene: TRBD1
V gene: TRBV10-3
clone size: few
J gene: TRBJ2-7
CDR3 protein: CAIRPGQMDEQYF
CDR3 DNA: TGTGCCATCAGACCGGGACAGATGGACGAGCAGTACTTC

D gene: .
V gene: TRBV7-8
clone size: .
J gene: TRBJ2-5
CDR3 protein: CASSPFLLTRETQYF
CDR3 DNA: TGTGCCAGCAGCCCGTTCCTATTGACCCGAGAGACCCAGTACTTC

D gene: TRBD2
V gene: TRBV10-2
clone size: .
J gene: TRBJ2-7
CDR3 protein: CASSDPSFVRLAGVPYEQYF
CDR3 DNA: TGCGCCAGCAGTGACCCCTCGTTCGTAAGACTAGCGGGAGTCCCTTACGAGCAGTACTTC

D gene: .
V gene: TRBV6-1
clone size: many
J gene: TRBJ2-7
CDR3 protein: CASSEQAGTGSYEQYF
CDR3 DNA: TGTGCCAGCAGTGAACAGGCCGGGACGGGTTCCTACGAGCAGTACTTC

D gene: TRBD2
V gene: TRBV2
clone size: .
J gene: TRBJ2-5
CDR3 protein: CASSVEGREETQYF
CDR3 DNA: TGTGCCAGCAGCGTCGAGGGGAGGGAAGAGACCCAGTACTTC

D gene: .
V gene: TRBV18
clone size: .
J gene: TRBJ1-3
CDR3 protein: CASSPLENTIYF
CDR3 DNA: TGTGCCAGCTCACCACTTGAAAACACCATATATTTT

D gene: .
V gene: TRBV10-3
clone size: few
J gene: TRBJ2-5
CDR3 protein: CATGRTAEAQYF
CDR3 DNA: TGTGCCACCGGACGGACAGCGGAGGCCCAGTACTTC